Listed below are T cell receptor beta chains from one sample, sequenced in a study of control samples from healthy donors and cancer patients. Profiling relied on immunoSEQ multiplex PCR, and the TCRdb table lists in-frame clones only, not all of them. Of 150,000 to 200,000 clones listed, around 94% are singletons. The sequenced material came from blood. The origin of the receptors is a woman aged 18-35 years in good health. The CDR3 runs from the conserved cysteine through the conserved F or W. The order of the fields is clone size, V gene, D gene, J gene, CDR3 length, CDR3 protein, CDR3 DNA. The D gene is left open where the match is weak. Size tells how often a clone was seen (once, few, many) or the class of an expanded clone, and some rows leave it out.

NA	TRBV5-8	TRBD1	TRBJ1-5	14	CASSSRTGHQPQHF	TGTGCCAGCAGCTCGCGGACAGGGCATCAGCCCCAGCATTTT
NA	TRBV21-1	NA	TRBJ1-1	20	CASSKGDEARGRRMNTEAFF	TGTGCCAGCAGCAAAGGGGATGAAGCCAGGGGGCGCAGGATGAACACTGAAGCTTTCTTT
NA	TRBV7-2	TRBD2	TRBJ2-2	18	CASSLIGLAGGPTGELFF	TGTGCCAGCAGCTTAATTGGACTAGCGGGAGGGCCGACCGGGGAGCTGTTTTTT
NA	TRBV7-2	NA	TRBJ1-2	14	CASSLLGGVTGYTF	TGTGCCAGCAGCTTATTGGGAGGAGTCACCGGCTACACCTTC
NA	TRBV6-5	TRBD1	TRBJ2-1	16	CASSSSAGTGGNEQFF	TGTGCCAGCAGTTCCTCCGCCGGGACAGGGGGCAATGAGCAGTTCTTC
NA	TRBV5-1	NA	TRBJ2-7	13	CASSRSPFYEQYF	TGCGCCAGCAGCCGCTCCCCTTTCTACGAGCAGTACTTC
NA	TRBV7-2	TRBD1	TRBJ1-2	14	CASSVPGQHYGYTF	TGTGCCAGCAGCGTACCGGGACAGCACTATGGCTACACCTTC
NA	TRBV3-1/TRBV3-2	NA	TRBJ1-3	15	CASSQDPGTGNTIYF	TGTGCCAGCAGCCAAGATCCAGGGACTGGAAACACCATATATTTT
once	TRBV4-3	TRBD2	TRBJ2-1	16	CASSQGSGVSYNEQFF	TGCGCCAGCAGCCAAGGCAGCGGGGTCTCCTACAATGAGCAGTTCTTC
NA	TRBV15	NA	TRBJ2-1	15	CATREGDGTYNEQFF	TGTGCCACACGAGAGGGGGACGGGACCTACAATGAGCAGTTCTTC
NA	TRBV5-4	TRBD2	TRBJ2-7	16	CASSLAVLAGGHEQYF	TGTGCCAGCAGCTTGGCCGTGTTAGCGGGAGGCCACGAGCAGTACTTC
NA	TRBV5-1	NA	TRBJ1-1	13	CASTEGMNTEAFF	TGCGCCAGCACTGAGGGCATGAACACTGAAGCTTTCTTT
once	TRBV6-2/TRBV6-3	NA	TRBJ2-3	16	CASSYTTFASTDTQYF	TGTGCCAGCAGTTACACGACCTTTGCTAGCACAGATACGCAGTATTTT
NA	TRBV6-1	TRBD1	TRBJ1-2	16	CASSDVGSGGRNGYTF	TGTGCCAGCAGTGATGTTGGATCAGGGGGCAGGAATGGCTACACCTTC
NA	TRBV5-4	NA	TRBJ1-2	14	CASRVQGINYGYTF	TGTGCCAGCCGGGTACAGGGAATCAACTATGGCTACACCTTC
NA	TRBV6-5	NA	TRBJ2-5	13	CASTPREDGTQYF	TGTGCCAGCACCCCCAGGGAGGATGGGACCCAGTACTTC
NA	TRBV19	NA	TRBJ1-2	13	CASSARRGHGYTF	TGTGCCAGTAGTGCCCGAAGGGGTCATGGCTACACCTTC
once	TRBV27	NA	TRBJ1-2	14	CASSLRGAMVGYTF	TGTGCCAGCAGTTTGCGGGGGGCCATGGTTGGCTACACCTTC
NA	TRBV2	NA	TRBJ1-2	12	CASAGTIYGYTF	TGTGCCAGCGCCGGGACCATCTATGGCTACACCTTC
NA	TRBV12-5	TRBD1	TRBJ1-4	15	CASGFTGTGNEKLFF	TGTGCTAGTGGTTTTACCGGGACAGGAAATGAAAAACTGTTTTTT
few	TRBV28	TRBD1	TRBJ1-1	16	CASTSTGEGLNTEAFF	TGTGCCAGCACCTCGACAGGGGAGGGTTTGAACACTGAAGCTTTCTTT
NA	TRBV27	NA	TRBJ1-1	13	CASSFSVNTEAFF	TGTGCCAGCAGTTTCTCGGTGAACACTGAAGCTTTCTTT
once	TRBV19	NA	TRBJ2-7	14	CASSITDSSYEQYF	TGTGCCAGTAGTATAACGGACAGCTCCTACGAGCAGTACTTC
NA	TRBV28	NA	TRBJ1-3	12	CASSSLRNTIYF	TGTGCCAGCAGTTCCCTACGAAACACCATATATTTT
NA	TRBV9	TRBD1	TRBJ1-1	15	CASSAHWTGYTEAFF	TGTGCCAGCAGCGCCCATTGGACAGGGTATACTGAAGCTTTCTTT
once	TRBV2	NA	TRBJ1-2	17	CASSEGGLGGLPYGYTF	TGTGCCAGCAGTGAAGGGGGTTTGGGGGGCCTCCCATATGGCTACACCTTC
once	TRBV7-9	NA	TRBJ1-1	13	CASSHLDNTEAFF	TGTGCCAGCAGCCATTTGGACAACACTGAAGCTTTCTTT
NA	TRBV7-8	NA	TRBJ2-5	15	CASSLSRRFGETQYF	TGTGCCAGCAGCTTATCTAGGAGGTTCGGGGAGACCCAGTACTTC
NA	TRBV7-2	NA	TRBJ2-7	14	CASSFLQGLSEQYF	TGTGCCAGCAGCTTTCTGCAGGGGTTGTCGGAGCAGTACTTC
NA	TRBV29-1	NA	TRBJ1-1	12	CSVVYSNTEAFF	TGCAGCGTTGTGTACAGTAACACTGAAGCTTTCTTT
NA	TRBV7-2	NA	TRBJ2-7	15	CASSLAGHVSYEQYF	TGTGCCAGCAGCTTAGCGGGACACGTCTCCTACGAGCAGTACTTC
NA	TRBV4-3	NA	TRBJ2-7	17	CASSQDKGGISSYEQYF	TGCGCCAGCAGCCAAGACAAGGGGGGAATAAGCTCCTACGAGCAGTACTTC
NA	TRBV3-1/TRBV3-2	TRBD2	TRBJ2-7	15	CASSGGLAGSYEQYF	TGTGCCAGCAGCGGGGGACTAGCGGGCTCCTACGAGCAGTACTTC
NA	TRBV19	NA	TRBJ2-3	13	CASSMAGPDTQYF	TGTGCCAGTAGTATGGCAGGGCCAGATACGCAGTATTTT
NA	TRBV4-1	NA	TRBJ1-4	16	CASSQDSENRGAKLFF	TGCGCCAGCAGCCAAGACTCGGAAAACCGGGGGGCGAAACTGTTTTTT
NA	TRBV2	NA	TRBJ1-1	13	CASTRTEDTEAFF	TGTGCCAGCACGAGGACAGAAGACACTGAAGCTTTCTTT
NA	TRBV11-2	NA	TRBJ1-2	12	CASSSEGAGYTF	TGTGCCAGCAGCTCGGAGGGTGCTGGCTACACCTTC
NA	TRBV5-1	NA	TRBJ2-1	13	CASSLGQINEQFF	TGCGCCAGCAGCCTCGGACAGATAAATGAGCAGTTCTTC
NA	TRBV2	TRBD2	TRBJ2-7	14	CASSQGLAAGEQYF	TGTGCCAGCAGTCAAGGACTAGCGGCGGGTGAGCAGTACTTC
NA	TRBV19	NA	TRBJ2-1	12	CASSSVSDEQFF	TGTGCCAGTAGTTCAGTTTCCGATGAGCAGTTCTTC
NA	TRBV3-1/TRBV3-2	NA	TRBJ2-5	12	CASRGLGETQYF	TGTGCCAGCCGAGGTTTGGGGGAGACCCAGTACTTC
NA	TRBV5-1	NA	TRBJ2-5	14	CASSLGSVQETQYF	TGCGCCAGCAGCTTGGGATCAGTCCAAGAGACCCAGTACTTC
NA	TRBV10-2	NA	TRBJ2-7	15	CASSASWGGLYEQYF	TGCGCCAGCAGTGCCTCGTGGGGGGGGCTATACGAGCAGTACTTC
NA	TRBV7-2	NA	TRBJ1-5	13	CASTQTVGQPQHF	TGTGCCAGCACCCAGACAGTAGGCCAGCCCCAGCATTTT
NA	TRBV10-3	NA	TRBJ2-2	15	CATHSTVSNTGELFF	TGTGCCACCCACTCGACGGTTTCGAACACCGGGGAGCTGTTTTTT
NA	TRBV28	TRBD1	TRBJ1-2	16	CASSLRTGDLDYGYTF	TGTGCCAGCAGCCTAAGGACAGGGGACCTTGACTATGGCTACACCTTC
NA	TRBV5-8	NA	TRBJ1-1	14	CASSLGLILAEAFF	TGTGCCAGCAGCTTGGGACTTATTCTCGCTGAAGCTTTCTTT
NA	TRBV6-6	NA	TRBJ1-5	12	CASRSRNQPQHF	TGTGCCAGCAGAAGCAGGAATCAGCCCCAGCATTTT
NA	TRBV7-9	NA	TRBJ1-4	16	CASSPGAGQANEKLFF	TGTGCCAGCAGCCCAGGGGCGGGGCAAGCTAATGAAAAACTGTTTTTT
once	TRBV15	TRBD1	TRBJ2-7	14	CATSRERQGDEQYF	TGTGCCACCAGCAGAGAACGACAGGGGGACGAGCAGTACTTC
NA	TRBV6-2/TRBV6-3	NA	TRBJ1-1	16	CASSYSRRAPNTEAFF	TGTGCCAGCAGTTACTCGAGAAGGGCTCCGAACACTGAAGCTTTCTTT
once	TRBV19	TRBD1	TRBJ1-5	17	CASSIGTGTYSNQPQHF	TGTGCCAGTAGTATAGGGACAGGCACTTATAGCAATCAGCCCCAGCATTTT
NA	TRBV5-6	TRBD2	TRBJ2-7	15	CASSRSGSLSYEQYF	TGTGCCAGCAGCCGTAGCGGGAGTTTGTCCTACGAGCAGTACTTC
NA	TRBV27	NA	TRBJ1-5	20	CASSPWGPRVEYDSNQPQHF	TGTGCCAGCAGTCCCTGGGGCCCCAGGGTAGAGTACGATAGCAATCAGCCCCAGCATTTT
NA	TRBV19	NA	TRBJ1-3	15	CASSIDVTSGNTIYF	TGTGCCAGTAGTATAGACGTGACCTCTGGAAACACCATATATTTT
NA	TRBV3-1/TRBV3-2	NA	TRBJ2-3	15	CASSQVYEATDTQYF	TGTGCCAGCAGCCAAGTCTACGAAGCCACAGATACGCAGTATTTT